This is a list of T cell receptor beta chains from one sample in a study of T cells in Graves' hyperthyroidism and ophthalmopathy. TCRdb itself ran the multiplex PCR reads through MiXCR, one entry per CDR3 protein. The profile shows about half a million distinct CDR3 sequences, about a fifth of them singletons. Sequencing input: blood. Receptors were obtained from a man between 18 and 35 years old with Graves' hyperthyroidism. Both conserved end residues are part of each CDR3. A D gene is named only where the DNA matches it firmly. The size of a clone is reported for some rows only, either as once, few or many, or as a class for expanded clones.

NA	TRBV6-7	TRBJ1-1	few	CAGFRDSLNTEAFF	TGTGCCGGTTTTAGGGACTCCCTGAACACTGAAGCTTTCTTT
NA	TRBV11-3	TRBJ2-7	NA	CASSPPSRGSYEQYF	TGTGCCAGCAGCCCACCCTCCCGGGGATCCTACGAGCAGTACTTC
NA	TRBV15	TRBJ1-2	many	CATSRDEGGYTF	TGTGCCACCAGCAGAGATGAGGGTGGCTACACCTTC
TRBD1	TRBV12-3/TRBV12-4	TRBJ1-1	NA	CASSPIWTGWNTEAFF	TGTGCCAGCAGCCCTATATGGACAGGTTGGAACACTGAAGCTTTCTTT
NA	TRBV12-5	TRBJ2-2	many	CASGLSSIGELFF	TGTGCTAGTGGTTTGTCATCGATCGGGGAGCTGTTTTTT
NA	TRBV28	TRBJ2-5	many	CASRGEIPQETQYF	TGTGCCAGCAGGGGGGAAATCCCCCAAGAGACCCAGTACTTC
TRBD1	TRBV28	TRBJ2-5	many	CASWGTGASETQYF	TGTGCCAGCTGGGGGACAGGGGCATCAGAGACCCAGTACTTC
NA	TRBV2	TRBJ2-5	many	CASSYRRIQETQYF	TGTGCCAGCAGTTACCGACGGATCCAAGAGACCCAGTACTTC
NA	TRBV28	TRBJ1-5	many	CASSRQADQPQHF	TGTGCCAGCAGCCGCCAGGCGGATCAGCCCCAGCATTTT
NA	TRBV6-1	TRBJ1-5	many	CASRGMDQPQHF	TGTGCCAGCAGAGGTATGGATCAGCCCCAGCATTTT
TRBD1	TRBV28	TRBJ2-4	NA	CASSQFRQGEYVKNIQYF	TGTGCCAGCAGCCAATTTCGACAGGGTGAATACGTCAAAAACATTCAGTACTTC
NA	TRBV28	TRBJ2-7	many	CASTRDTAGHEQYF	TGTGCCAGCACCCGGGACACCGCGGGGCACGAGCAGTACTTC
NA	TRBV20-1	TRBJ1-2	many	CSARDSSGVGGYTF	TGCAGTGCTAGAGATTCGTCAGGGGTAGGTGGCTACACCTTC
TRBD2	TRBV12-3/TRBV12-4	TRBJ2-7	many	CASSPDSGRGGEQYF	TGTGCCAGCAGCCCCGATAGCGGGAGAGGCGGAGAGCAGTACTTC
NA	TRBV6-1	TRBJ1-5	once	CASTRGRPVNQPQHF	TGTGCCAGCACCCGGGGACGGCCCGTCAATCAGCCCCAGCATTTT